This TCR beta chain was captured in a study of T cell clones after liver transplantation. Study summary: Liver transplant recipients had immunosuppression withdrawal attempted within 2 years. Standard immunosuppression, with no induction, continued until 12-24 months after transplant.

With 5 bases clipped from V and 0 bases from J, the junction kept 21 bases outside the gene matches. This CDR3 is 21 amino acids long. Germline V gene data show CDR1 as MNHEY and CDR2 as SMNVEV (reference sequence). Sequencing was performed with immunoSEQ multiplex PCR; in TCRdb, only in-frame clones are kept and a portion is missing. The sample contains 55,000 to 75,000 clones, approximately 70% of which appear only once. The input for sequencing was CD4+ T cells from blood, taken at the approximately 15-month timepoint. The receptor was isolated from a human patient who received a liver transplant. Some T cells may have come from the graft donor. This rearrangement joins TRBV27 to TRBJ1-2, with 10 nucleotides matching TRBD1. The CDR3 DNA is TGTGCCAGCAGTCCAGACCGGGACAGGGGTGGAGGTTGGCCCGCTAACTATGGCTACACCTTC. Residues: CASSPDRDRGGGWPANYGYTF.